This T cell receptor (beta chain) was sequenced during a study of graft-versus-host responses after intestinal transplantation. Study overall: Anti-thymocyte globulin induction was given to all recipients, followed by tacrolimus and steroids for roughly three years. General study points: Circulating GvH clone levels at their peak were associated with HvG declines (early post-transplant). In recipient marrow, GvH clones were found, and some appeared first in ileum or blood.

Comment on this clone: What it binds is not known.

Sequencing was performed with immunoSEQ multiplex PCR; in TCRdb, only in-frame clones are kept and a portion is missing. The sample records roughly 120,000 clones, 90% to 95% being singletons. This clonotype was sampled from a human donor who received an intestinal transplant. The starting material was unstimulated CD4+ T cells sorted from spleen or lymph node cells, obtained before intestinal transplant.

The CDR3 sequence is CASSLAGEGDEQFF. The CDR3 region has the DNA TGTGCCAGCAGCTTAGCTGGGGAGGGGGATGAGCAGTTCTTC. The chain uses TRBV7-2 and TRBJ2-1, with D tentatively TRBD2 (7 bases). The CDR3 runs to 14 residues. Trimming shortened V by 0 bases and J by 8 bases, and 11 bases separated the two germline ends. Germline CDR1 is SGHTA and CDR2 is FQGNSA.